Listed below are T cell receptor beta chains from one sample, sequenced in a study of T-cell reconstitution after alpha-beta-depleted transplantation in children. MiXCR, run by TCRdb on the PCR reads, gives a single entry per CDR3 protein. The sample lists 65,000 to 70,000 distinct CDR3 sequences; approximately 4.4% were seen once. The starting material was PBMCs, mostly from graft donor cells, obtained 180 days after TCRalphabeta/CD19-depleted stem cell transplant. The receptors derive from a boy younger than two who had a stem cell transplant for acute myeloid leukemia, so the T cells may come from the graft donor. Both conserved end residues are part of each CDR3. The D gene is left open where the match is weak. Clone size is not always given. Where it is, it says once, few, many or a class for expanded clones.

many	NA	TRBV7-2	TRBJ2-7	TGTGCCAGCAGCCCTTCAATGGGGACCCCATACGAGCAGTACTTC	CASSPSMGTPYEQYF
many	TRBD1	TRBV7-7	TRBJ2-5	TGTGCCAGCAGTTTGGACAGGGTAGAGACCCAGTACTTC	CASSLDRVETQYF
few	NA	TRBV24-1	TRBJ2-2	TGTGCCACCAGTGACTCCCCCGGCCTGAACACCGGGGAGCTGTTTTTT	CATSDSPGLNTGELFF
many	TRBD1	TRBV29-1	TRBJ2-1	TGCAGCGGGGGACAGGCCTACAATGAGCAGTTCTTC	CSGGQAYNEQFF
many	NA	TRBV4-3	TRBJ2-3	TGCGCCAGCAGCCAAGTACTTTTAGCGAGAGGGACAGATACGCAGTATTTT	CASSQVLLARGTDTQYF
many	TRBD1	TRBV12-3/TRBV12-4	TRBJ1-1	TGTGCCAGCAGTCCTGACAGGGACGCTGAAGCTTTCTTT	CASSPDRDAEAFF
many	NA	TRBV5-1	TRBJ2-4	TGCGCCAGCAGCTTGGCTGGGGGAGGAAGGGCCAAAAACATTCAGTACTTC	CASSLAGGGRAKNIQYF
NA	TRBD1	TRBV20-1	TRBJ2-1	TGCAGTGCGCCGGGACAGGGAAGGAATGAGCAGTTCTTC	CSAPGQGRNEQFF
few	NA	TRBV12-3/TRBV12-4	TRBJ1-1	TGTGCCAGCACTTACCACCGGGACCCCTATGAAGCTTTCTTT	CASTYHRDPYEAFF
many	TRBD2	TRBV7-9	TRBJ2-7	TGTGCCAGCAGCCCCCCCCCGCGGGGGGGCTACGAGCAGTACTTC	CASSPPPRGGYEQYF
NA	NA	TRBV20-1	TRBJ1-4	TGCAGTGCCCAGGAGGGGCCTAATGAAAAACTGTTTTTT	CSAQEGPNEKLFF
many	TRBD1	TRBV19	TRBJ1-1	TGTGCCAGCCGGGACAGAGGCACTGAAGCTTTCTTT	CASRDRGTEAFF
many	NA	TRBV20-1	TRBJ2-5	TGCAGTGCTAGGGACTCAGGGGCAGAGACCCAGTACTTC	CSARDSGAETQYF
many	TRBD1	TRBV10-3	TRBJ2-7	TGTGCCATCCGGACAGGGGCCCACTACGAGCAGTACTTC	CAIRTGAHYEQYF
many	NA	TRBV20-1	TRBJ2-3	TGCAGTGCTAGAGATTGGGCGAGGGGGGCTATTCGAGGAGATACGCAGTATTTT	CSARDWARGAIRGDTQYF
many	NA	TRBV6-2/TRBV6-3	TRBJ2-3	TGTGCCAGCAGTTACGGGTCAGGAGGAACAGATACGCAGTATTTT	CASSYGSGGTDTQYF
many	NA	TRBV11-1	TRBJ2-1	TGTGCCAGCAGCCCCTGGGGTAACGGGGGCAGTAATTACAATGAGCAGTTCTTC	CASSPWGNGGSNYNEQFF
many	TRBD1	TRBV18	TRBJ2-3	TGTGCCAGCTCACGTCGGCAAGGACAGGGGGCTGCAGATACGCAGTATTTT	CASSRRQGQGAADTQYF
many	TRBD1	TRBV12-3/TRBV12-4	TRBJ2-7	TGTGCCAGCAGCCCCTCCCCCCTCGGGACAGTGAACTACGAGCAGTACTTC	CASSPSPLGTVNYEQYF
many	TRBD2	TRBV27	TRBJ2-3	TGTGCCAGCAGTCCCCGCGCCTGGACTAGCGGGGGGAACACAGATACGCAGTATTTT	CASSPRAWTSGGNTDTQYF
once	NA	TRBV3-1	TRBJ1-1	TGTGCCAGCAGCCAAGCCAGGGGTCGGATGAACACTGAAGCTTTCTTT	CASSQARGRMNTEAFF
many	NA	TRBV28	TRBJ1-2	TGTGCCAGCAGTCTAGGGGTTTTTTATGGCTACACCTTC	CASSLGVFYGYTF
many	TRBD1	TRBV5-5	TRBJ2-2	TGTGCCAGCAGCTCCGACAGGGGGCGCGTGAACACCGGGGAGCTGTTTTTT	CASSSDRGRVNTGELFF
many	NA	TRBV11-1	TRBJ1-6	TGTGCCAGCAGCTTACGGGAGGATTCACCCCTCCACTTT	CASSLREDSPLHF
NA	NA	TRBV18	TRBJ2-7	TGTGCCAGCTCACCAATAGACGGGAATTTAAACGAGCAGTACTTC	CASSPIDGNLNEQYF
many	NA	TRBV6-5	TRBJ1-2	TGTGCCAGCAGCCGATCAGGGGCTTGGGGCTACACCTTC	CASSRSGAWGYTF
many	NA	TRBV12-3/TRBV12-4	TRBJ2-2	TGTGCCAGCACTGATACCAGGGCGAGGGACCCCACCGGGGAGCTGTTTTTT	CASTDTRARDPTGELFF
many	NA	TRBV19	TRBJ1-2	TGTGCCAGTAGTATTCAGCCCCCGGAGACAGTGGATGGCTACACCTTC	CASSIQPPETVDGYTF
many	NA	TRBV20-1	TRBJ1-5	TGCAGTGCTAGACGTACAGGGAGGGGTGGCAATCAGCCCCAGCATTTT	CSARRTGRGGNQPQHF
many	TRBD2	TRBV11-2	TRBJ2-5	TGTGCCAGCAGTCGGACTAGCGGGGGGGAGACCCAGTACTTC	CASSRTSGGETQYF
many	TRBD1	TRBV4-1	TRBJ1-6	TGCGCCAGCAGCCCGCCAACGGGACAGGGAAATTCACCCCTCCACTTT	CASSPPTGQGNSPLHF
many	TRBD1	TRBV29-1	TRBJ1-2	TGCAGCGTTGGACAGGGGGTGGGATATGGCTACACCTTC	CSVGQGVGYGYTF
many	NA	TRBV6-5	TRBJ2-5	TGTGCCAGCAGTTACGGTACAGGGGAGGTGGAGACCCAGTACTTC	CASSYGTGEVETQYF
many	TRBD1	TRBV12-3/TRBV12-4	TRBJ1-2	TGTGCCAGCAGTTTAGCGCTAGAGGGGGCCTATGGCTACACCTTC	CASSLALEGAYGYTF
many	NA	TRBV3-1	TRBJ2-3	TGTGCCAGCAGCCAAGGCCCAGGGCGCAGGACAGATACGCAGTATTTT	CASSQGPGRRTDTQYF
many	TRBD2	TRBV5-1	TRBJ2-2	TGCGCCAGCAGGCTCTTACCGGGGGGGCCTAACGGGGAGCTGTTTTTT	CASRLLPGGPNGELFF
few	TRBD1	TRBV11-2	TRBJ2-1	TGTGCCAGCAGCGTCAGGGACAGGTACAATGAGCAGTTCTTC	CASSVRDRYNEQFF
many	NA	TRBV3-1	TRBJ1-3	TGTGCCAGCAGCCATGGGAGAGGAAACACCATATATTTT	CASSHGRGNTIYF
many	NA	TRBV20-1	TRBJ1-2	TGCAGTGCTAGTAGGGCTAACTATGGCTACACCTTC	CSASRANYGYTF
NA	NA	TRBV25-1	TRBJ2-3	TGTGCCAGCAGTTCCCTTCGCGGGGATACGCAGTATTTT	CASSSLRGDTQYF
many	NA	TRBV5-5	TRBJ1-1	TGTGCCAGCAGCTTCATAGGCACGGGCCATGAAGCTTTCTTT	CASSFIGTGHEAFF
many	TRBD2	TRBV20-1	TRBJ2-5	TGCAGTGCTAGAGACGGACTAGCGGGTGAGACCCAGTACTTC	CSARDGLAGETQYF
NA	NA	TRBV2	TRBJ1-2	TGTGCCAGCCCGCCGGGCTTTAACTATGGCTACACCTTC	CASPPGFNYGYTF
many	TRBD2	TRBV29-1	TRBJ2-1	TGCAGCGCAACTAGCGGGGGGGCCGATGAGCAGTTCTTC	CSATSGGADEQFF